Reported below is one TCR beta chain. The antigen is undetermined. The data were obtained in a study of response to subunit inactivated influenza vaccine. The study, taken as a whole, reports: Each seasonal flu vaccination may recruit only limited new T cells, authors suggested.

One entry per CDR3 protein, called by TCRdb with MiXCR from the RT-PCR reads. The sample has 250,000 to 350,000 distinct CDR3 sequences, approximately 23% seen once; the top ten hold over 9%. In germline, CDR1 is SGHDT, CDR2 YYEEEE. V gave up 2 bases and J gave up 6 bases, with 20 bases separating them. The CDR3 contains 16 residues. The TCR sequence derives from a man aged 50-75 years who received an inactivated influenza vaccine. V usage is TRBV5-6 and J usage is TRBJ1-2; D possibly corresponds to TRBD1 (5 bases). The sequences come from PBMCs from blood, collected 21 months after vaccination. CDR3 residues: CASSFGGRQWTNGYTF. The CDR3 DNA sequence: TGTGCCAGCAGCTTTGGGGGAAGACAGTGGACGAATGGCTACACCTTC.